These 29 T cell receptor beta chains originate from one sample sequenced in a study of CD8+ T cells in alopecia areata. The sequencing template was cDNA reverse transcribed from extracted RNA. Measured with immunoSEQ multiplex PCR; TCRdb has only the in-frame clones, and not every one. The repertoire holds about 64,000 clones, with roughly 47% as singletons. Sequenced input: NKG2D-low CD8+ T cells sorted from blood. Every receptor here comes from a human donor with alopecia areata.

The chain uses TRBV27 and TRBJ2-1; 7 bases are shared with TRBD2. CDR3 length: 13 amino acids. Germline values: CDR1 MNHEY, CDR2 SMNVEV (reference sequence). The CDR3 region is CTCGSTAYNEQFF. CDR3 nucleotides: TGTACCTGCGGGAGTACAGCCTACAATGAGCAGTTCTTC.

This clone was counted a few times. This chain links TRBV29-1 with TRBJ2-3, with 8 bases lining up with TRBD2. The CDR3 loop spans 15 amino acids. The ends lost 6 bases at V and 2 bases at J; junction bases unmatched: 10. Germline V gives CDR1 SQVTM, CDR2 ANQGSEA. The CDR3 here is CSVVTGLDFTDTQYF. The CDR3, as DNA: TGCAGCGTCGTTACGGGACTAGACTTCACAGATACGCAGTATTTT.

V usage is TRBV29-1 and J usage is TRBJ2-7; 10 bases fit TRBD1. CDR1 and CDR2 from the germline V gene are SQVTM and ANQGSEA. The CDR3 totals 14 residues. V trimming: 4 bases; J trimming: 5 bases; junction bases outside the gene matches: 8. CDR3 in DNA: TGCAGCGTTGTGGGACAGGGGATACTGGACGAGCAGTACTTC. Encoded protein: CSVVGQGILDEQYF.

DNA for the CDR3: TGCGCCAGCAGCCAGGACCTGGGCGACAATGAGCAGTTCTTC. This translates into CASSQDLGDNEQFF. The V call is TRBV5-1, the J call TRBJ2-1, with D unclear. The CDR3 covers 14 residues. CDR1 and CDR2 (germline): SGHRS, YFSETQ. The V and J ends lost 4 bases and 5 bases respectively, with 13 bases between them.

This clone showed up just a few times. This chain connects TRBV6-1 to TRBJ2-3; D unclear. This CDR3 is built from 14 residues. Germline V gene lookup returns CDR1 MNHNS and CDR2 SASEGT. Trimming pared 0 bases from V and 0 bases from J, leaving 4 bases between. CDR3 in amino acids: CASSEAVSTDTQYF. CDR3 coding DNA: TGTGCCAGCAGTGAAGCCGTTAGCACAGATACGCAGTATTTT.

This clone was recorded a few times. CDR3 loop: CSVEAGLVYNEQFF. CDR3 DNA: TGCAGCGTTGAAGCGGGACTAGTGTACAATGAGCAGTTCTTC. This chain connects TRBV29-1 to TRBJ2-1; 8 positions match TRBD2. The germline V gene encodes CDR1 SQVTM and CDR2 ANQGSEA. The CDR3 consists of 14 residues. V lost 1 base, J lost 4 bases, and 3 bases stayed unmatched.

The CDR3 coding sequence is TGTGCTAGTGGTTTGCCTACGCTAGGGACCCGGGAGCAGTACTTC. Its protein is CASGLPTLGTREQYF. V and J are TRBV12-5 and TRBJ2-7; D is tentatively TRBD1 or TRBD2 (5 bases each). Trimming shortened V by 2 bases and J by 7 bases, and 18 bases separated the two germline ends. The CDR3 loop spans 15 amino acids. Germline V CDR1 and CDR2: LGHNT, FRNRAP.

The CDR3 loop reads CSVPPTVGETQYF. The CDR3 DNA is TGCAGCGTTCCACCAACAGTGGGGGAGACCCAGTACTTC. This chain uses TRBV29-1 with TRBJ2-5; D gene uncertain. The length of the CDR3 is 13 residues. Germline V lookup: CDR1 SQVTM, CDR2 ANQGSEA. The ends were cut back, 5 bases at V and 5 bases at J, with 15 bases in the middle.

This clone was found once. The V and J genes are TRBV13 and TRBJ2-6, with D tentatively TRBD1 (5 bases). The CDR3 is 16 residues long. Germline V gene sequence: CDR1 PRHDT, CDR2 FYEKMQ (reference sequence). The ends were cut back, 7 bases at V and 0 bases at J, with 13 bases in the middle. CDR3 DNA: TGTGCCAGCACCCCTTGGGGCATCTCTGGGGCCAACGTCCTGACTTTC. Translating it yields CASTPWGISGANVLTF. Complete variable domain (other parts from reference TRBV13 and TRBJ2-6): AAGVIQSPRHLIKEKRETATLKCYPIPRHDTVYWYQQGPGQDPQFLISFYEKMQSDKGSIPDRFSAQQFSDYHSELNMSSLELGDSALYFCASTPWGISGANVLTFGAGSRLTVL.

As to this clone: Mismatch with germline at one junction end may stem from a read error. DNA for the CDR3: TGTGCCAACAGCTCCGGGACAGGGATCCACGAGCAGTACTTC. It codes for CANSSGTGIHEQYF. The chain employs TRBV7-9 and TRBJ2-7, with TRBD1 identical over 9 bases. This CDR3 is 14 amino acids long. In germline, CDR1 is SEHNR, CDR2 FQNEAQ (reference sequence).

The chain recombines TRBV9 with TRBJ2-7; D is ambiguous. The CDR3 sequence is 14 residues long. V gave up 0 bases and J gave up 2 bases, with 9 bases separating them. Germline CDR1 SGDLS, CDR2 YYNGEE. The CDR3 sequence: CASSVAWQAYEQYF. In DNA, the CDR3 is TGTGCCAGCAGCGTAGCTTGGCAGGCCTACGAGCAGTACTTC.

The chain is built from TRBV2 and TRBJ2-2; D gene ambiguous. The CDR3 has 16 amino acids. V lost 4 bases and J 0 bases, leaving 12 bases between the germline ends. Per the germline V gene, CDR1 is SNHLY and CDR2 is FYNNEI. The CDR3 region is CASSVIRPANTGELFF. CDR3 nucleotide sequence: TGTGCCAGCAGTGTGATTCGGCCAGCGAACACCGGGGAGCTGTTTTTT.

V is TRBV4-3 and J is TRBJ2-7; D might be TRBD1 or TRBD2, each matching 7 bases. The CDR3 length is 16 residues. CDR1 and CDR2 (germline): LGHNA, YSLEER. Trimming removed 0 bases from V and 7 bases from J, with 19 bases in between. The DNA for the CDR3 is TGCGCCAGCAGCCAAGATGACAGGGCGGGAGTAAGGGAGCAGTACTTC. It encodes CASSQDDRAGVREQYF.

The chain uses TRBV7-2 and TRBJ2-3; 9 bases are shared with TRBD2. Germline V gene lookup returns CDR1 SGHTA and CDR2 FQGNSA. This CDR3 has 16 amino acids. After removal of 5 bases from V and 0 bases from J, the junction contained 6 bases not matched to a gene. The CDR3 DNA is TGTGCCAGCAGCCCGGGGACTAGCCCTAGCACAGATACGCAGTATTTT. Protein product: CASSPGTSPSTDTQYF.

This chain uses TRBV27 with TRBJ1-2; unclear D gene. The germline V gene encodes CDR1 MNHEY and CDR2 SMNVEV (reference sequence). Trimming cost V 8 bases and J 4 bases, with 8 bases left between them. The CDR3 extends over 11 amino acids. Written as DNA, the CDR3 is TGTGCCAGCGGCGGACCCTATGGCTACACCTTC. It specifies CASGGPYGYTF.

This clone was observed once. An end of the junction does not agree with germline; a read error may underlie this. The chain has TRBV4-2 and TRBJ2-4; D is perhaps TRBD2 (6 bases). Per the germline V gene, CDR1 is LGHNA and CDR2 is YNFKEQ. This CDR3 comprises 13 residues. CDR3 coding DNA: TGTGCCAGCAGCCAAGACATGAGGGAGGTCAGGGACTTC. It encodes CASSQDMREVRDF.

The chain is built from TRBV15 and TRBJ2-7; D is undetermined. V gave up 4 bases and J gave up 4 bases, with 5 bases separating them. CDR1 is LNHNV and CDR2 is YYDKDF in the germline V gene (reference sequence). The CDR3 sequence is 11 residues long. The CDR3 sequence: CATSTAYEQYF. As DNA, the CDR3 is TGTGCCACCAGCACAGCATACGAGCAGTACTTC.

The V call is TRBV2, the J call TRBJ1-1, with 7 nucleotides matching TRBD1. V lost 5 bases to trimming and J lost 2 bases; unmatched junction nucleotides: 11. Germline V lookup: CDR1 SNHLY, CDR2 FYNNEI. The CDR3 has 16 residues. The CDR3 nucleotides are TGTGCCAGCAGTCTTCACCGACAGGGTCGAAACACTGAAGCTTTCTTT. Amino acid sequence: CASSLHRQGRNTEAFF.

This clone showed up just a few times. CDR3 in amino acids: CSVVWTNEKLFF. The CDR3 region has the DNA TGCAGCGTTGTGTGGACTAATGAAAAACTGTTTTTT. The chain joins TRBV29-1 to TRBJ1-4; D unresolved. The germline V gene has CDR1 SQVTM and CDR2 ANQGSEA. CDR3 length equals 12 residues. V was cut by 4 bases and J by 2 bases, with 5 bases left in between.

CDR3 region: CASSHPRGNEQFF. CDR3 nucleotide sequence: TGCGCCAGCAGCCACCCACGAGGAAATGAGCAGTTCTTC. The rearrangement uses TRBV4-1 and TRBJ2-1; D unclear. Trimming stripped 3 bases from V and 7 bases from J, with 10 bases between. Germline assignment: CDR1 MGHRA and CDR2 YSYEKL. CDR3 size: 13 residues.

The gene calls are TRBV19 and TRBJ2-2; a weak D match, TRBD2 (5 bases). CDR3 length equals 13 residues. Germline CDR1 and CDR2: LNHDA and SQIVND (reference sequence). V dropped 7 bases and J dropped 5 bases, with 11 bases sitting between them. CDR3 in DNA: TGTGCCAGTACTGTGTTAGCGACCGGGGAGCTGTTTTTT. It specifies CASTVLATGELFF. The entire variable domain, with the rest obtained from reference TRBV19 and TRBJ2-2, is as follows: DGGITQSPKYLFRKEGQNVTLSCEQNLNHDAMYWYRQDPGQGLRLIYYSQIVNDFQKGDIAEGYSVSREKKESFPLTVTSAQKNPTAFYLCASTVLATGELFFGEGSRLTVL.

This chain uses TRBV5-1 with TRBJ2-3; 13 bases are shared with TRBD2. Per germline, CDR1 SGHRS and CDR2 YFSETQ. V shed 4 bases, J shed 4 bases, and the junction held 6 bases outside the gene matches. The CDR3 is made up of 16 amino acids. The CDR3 here is CASSLTSGGFADTQYF. The CDR3 DNA follows: TGCGCCAGCAGCCTGACTAGCGGGGGGTTTGCAGATACGCAGTATTTT.

The chain links TRBV7-2 to TRBJ2-5; perhaps TRBD2 as D (6 bases). In germline, CDR1 is SGHTA, CDR2 FQGNSA. The length of the CDR3 is 14 residues. Trimming left V 4 bases short and J 5 bases short, with 14 bases between. CDR3: CASSSLGGSETQYF. DNA for the CDR3: TGTGCCAGCAGCTCCCTGGGGGGTTCGGAGACCCAGTACTTC.

This clone was seen more than once but under ten times. This chain uses TRBV5-1 with TRBJ2-7; D is unclear. The CDR3 totals 11 residues. Germline lookup yields CDR1 SGHRS and CDR2 YFSETQ. Between the trimmed V and J ends, which lost 6 bases and 2 bases, there was a span of 6 bases. CDR3 coding DNA: TGCGCCAGCAAGCGCGCCTACGAGCAGTACTTC. It encodes CASKRAYEQYF.

For the CDR3, the DNA is TGCGCCAGCAGCCCCGATCCGAACACCGGGGAGCTGTTTTTT. This sequence encodes CASSPDPNTGELFF. The V gene is TRBV5-1, the J gene TRBJ2-2; no clear D. The length of the CDR3 is 14 residues. Trimming stripped 4 bases from V and 0 bases from J, with 7 bases between. The germline V gene has CDR1 SGHRS and CDR2 YFSETQ.

The rearrangement joins TRBV4-3 to TRBJ2-5; the D gene is possibly TRBD1 (5 bases). CDR1 is LGHNA and CDR2 is YSLEER in the germline V gene. The length of the CDR3 is 13 residues. V was pared by 1 base and J by 3 bases, with 6 bases between. DNA of the CDR3: TGCGCCAGCAGCCAAGGGACAAAAGAGACCCAGTACTTC. Amino acid sequence: CASSQGTKETQYF.

Written as DNA, the CDR3 is TGCGCCAGCAGCCAATTAGCGGGGGGCCGATACGAGCAGTACTTC. It yields the protein CASSQLAGGRYEQYF. The V gene is TRBV4-3, the J gene TRBJ2-7; 10 bases align to TRBD2. V lost 2 bases, J lost 4 bases, and 5 bases stayed unmatched. CDR1 is LGHNA and CDR2 is YSLEER in the germline V gene. This CDR3 has 15 residues.

The chain carries TRBV9 and TRBJ2-3; D call uncertain. The CDR3 contains 14 residues. Looked up from germline, CDR1 is SGDLS and CDR2 is YYNGEE. The V end was cut by 0 bases, the J end by 6 bases, with 11 bases between. CDR3 coding DNA: TGTGCCAGCAGCGTAGCGGCTCCTCGGGATACGCAGTATTTT. Translating it yields CASSVAAPRDTQYF.

This clone has just a few counts. This rearrangement joins TRBV29-1 to TRBJ2-3; the D gene could be TRBD1 or TRBD2 (5 bases each). Germline lookup yields CDR1 SQVTM and CDR2 ANQGSEA. V gave up 4 bases and J gave up 1 base, with 12 bases separating them. The CDR3 is 14 residues long. The CDR3 coding sequence is TGCAGCGTTGGGGGCCAGGGACGCACAGATACGCAGTATTTT. This translates into CSVGGQGRTDTQYF.